This T cell receptor beta chain was sequenced in a study of shared clonotypes between healthy human individuals. Overall study findings and caveats: Despite large depth, rarefaction showed incomplete sorted-subset sequencing.

Using immunoSEQ multiplex PCR, the repertoire was profiled, and TCRdb retains in-frame clones only, with some absent. There are 2 million to 3 million clones in the sample; under 95% occur only once, and 0.35% to 0.45% lies in the top ten. The CDR3 runs 15 residues. With 1 base removed from V and 0 bases from J, the gap between germline ends came to 8 bases. Germline CDR1 and CDR2: SGHTA and FQGNSA. Details on this clone: The antigen is unknown.

Specimen: naive CD4+ T cells from PBMCs. Sample subset: CD45RA+ positively selected. This receptor was obtained from a young man in good health. Some clones in this sample may be carry-over from other donors' samples. The gene calls are TRBV7-2 and TRBJ2-3; D possibly corresponds to TRBD2 (5 bases). The CDR3 loop is CASSLVASSTDTQYF. In nucleotides, the CDR3 is TGTGCCAGCAGCTTAGTAGCGTCAAGCACAGATACGCAGTATTTT.